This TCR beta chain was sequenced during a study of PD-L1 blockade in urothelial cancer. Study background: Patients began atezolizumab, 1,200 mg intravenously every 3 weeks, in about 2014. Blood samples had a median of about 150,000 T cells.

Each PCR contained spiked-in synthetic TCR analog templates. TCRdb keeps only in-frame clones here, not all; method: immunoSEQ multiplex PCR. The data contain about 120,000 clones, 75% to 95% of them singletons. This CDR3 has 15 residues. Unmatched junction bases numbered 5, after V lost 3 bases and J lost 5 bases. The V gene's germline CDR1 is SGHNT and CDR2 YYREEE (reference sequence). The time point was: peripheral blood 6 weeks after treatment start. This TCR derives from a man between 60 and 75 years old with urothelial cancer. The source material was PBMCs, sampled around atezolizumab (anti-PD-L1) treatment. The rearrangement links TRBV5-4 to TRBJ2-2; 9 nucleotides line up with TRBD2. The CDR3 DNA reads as TGTGCCAGCAGCTCGGGCGGGGGGGTGACCGGGGAGCTGTTTTTT. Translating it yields CASSSGGGVTGELFF.